The T cell receptor beta chain under discussion was sequenced for a study of T-cell reconstitution after alpha-beta-depleted transplantation in children. This clonotype has only a few counts. Its antigen is unknown. Unique molecular identifiers were incorporated during preparation of the TCRbeta library. TCRdb reprocessed the PCR reads with MiXCR, giving one entry per CDR3 protein. The sample has some 260,000 distinct CDR3 sequences, 24% seen once. Points from the study as a whole: Diversity and T-cell counts at one year after transplant derived mostly from new T cells. The high TCRbeta diversity at day 60 in some patients came from surviving recipient T cells and thymic progenitors. Expanded graft clones numbering several hundred reportedly gave rise to alpha-beta T cells about two months after transplant.

The CDR3 loop spans 15 amino acids. The germline CDR1 and CDR2 sequences are LNHDA and SQIVND (reference sequence). Trimming cost V 9 bases and J 0 bases, with 14 bases left between them. V usage is TRBV19 and J usage is TRBJ1-4; D gene uncertain. The sequence was collected from a female patient aged 2 to 10 who had a stem cell transplant for congenital amegakaryocytic thrombocytopenia, so the T cells may come from the graft donor. The sample in question was PBMCs, mostly from graft donor cells, obtained 360 days after TCRalphabeta/CD19-depleted stem cell transplant. The CDR3 here is CASSIIGATNEKLFF. The CDR3 coding sequence is TGTGCCAGCTCTATCATCGGGGCAACTAATGAAAAACTGTTTTTT.